This TCR beta chain was recorded in a study of technical replicates of blood from a few donors. This clone was counted a few times. CDR3 length: 14 residues. Germline lookup yields CDR1 SGHNT and CDR2 YYREEE (reference sequence). Trimming took 4 bases from V and 0 from J, leaving 10 bases between them. Repertoires were generated with immunoSEQ multiplex PCR, while TCRdb's copy carries only in-frame clones and drops some. The table includes more than 65,000 clones, 75% to 85% detected once. The TCR was taken from a human donor in good health. Some clones in this sample may be carry-over from other donors' samples. The chain employs TRBV5-4 and TRBJ1-1, with a weak D call TRBD1 (5 bases). The sequencing input was PBMCs. The CDR3, as DNA: TGTGCCAGCAGCCTCTCGACAGTGAACACTGAAGCTTTCTTT. It codes for CASSLSTVNTEAFF.